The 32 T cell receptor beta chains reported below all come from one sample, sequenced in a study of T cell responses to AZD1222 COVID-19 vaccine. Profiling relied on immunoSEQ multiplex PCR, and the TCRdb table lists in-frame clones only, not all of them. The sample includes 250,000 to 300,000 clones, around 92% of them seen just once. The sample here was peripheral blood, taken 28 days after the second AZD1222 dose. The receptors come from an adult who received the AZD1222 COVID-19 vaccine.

In DNA, the CDR3 is TGTGCCAGCGGAGACTTGGGTCCATACGAGCAGTACTTC. This sequence encodes CASGDLGPYEQYF. The rearrangement links TRBV2 to TRBJ2-7, with unresolved D. This CDR3 comprises 13 residues. Germline CDR1 reads SNHLY; CDR2 reads FYNNEI. Trimming took off 8 bases at V and 4 bases at J, with 15 bases between the two ends.

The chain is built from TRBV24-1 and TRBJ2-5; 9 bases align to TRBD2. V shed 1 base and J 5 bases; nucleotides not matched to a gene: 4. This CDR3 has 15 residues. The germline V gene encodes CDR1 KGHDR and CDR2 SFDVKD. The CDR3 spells CATSDLAGGLETQYF. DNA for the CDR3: TGTGCCACCAGTGATTTAGCGGGGGGATTGGAGACCCAGTACTTC.

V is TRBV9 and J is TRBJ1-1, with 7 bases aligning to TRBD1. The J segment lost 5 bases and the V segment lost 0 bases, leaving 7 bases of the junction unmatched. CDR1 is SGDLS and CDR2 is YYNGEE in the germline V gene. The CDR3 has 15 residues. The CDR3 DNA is TGTGCCAGCAGCGTAGCCGCCAGGGGGAGGACTGAAGCTTTCTTT. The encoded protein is CASSVAARGRTEAFF.

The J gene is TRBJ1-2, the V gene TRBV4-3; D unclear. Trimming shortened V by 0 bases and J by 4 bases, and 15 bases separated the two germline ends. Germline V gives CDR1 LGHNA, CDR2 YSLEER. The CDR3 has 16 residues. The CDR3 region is CASSQDRPAATYGYTF. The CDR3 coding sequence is TGCGCCAGCAGCCAAGATCGACCGGCGGCGACCTATGGCTACACCTTC.

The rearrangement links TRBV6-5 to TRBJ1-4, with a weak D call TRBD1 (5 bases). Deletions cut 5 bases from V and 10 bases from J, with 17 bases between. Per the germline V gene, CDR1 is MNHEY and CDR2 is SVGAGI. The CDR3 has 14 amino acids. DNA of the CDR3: TGTGCCAGCAGTAGGGCCCAGGCCCAGGGAAAACTGTTTTTT. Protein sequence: CASSRAQAQGKLFF.

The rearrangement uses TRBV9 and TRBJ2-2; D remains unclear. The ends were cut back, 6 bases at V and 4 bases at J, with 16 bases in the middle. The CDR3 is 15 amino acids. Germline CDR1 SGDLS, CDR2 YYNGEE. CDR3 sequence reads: CASTSSGWGTGELFF. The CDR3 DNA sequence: TGTGCCAGCACCTCCTCTGGTTGGGGCACCGGGGAGCTGTTTTTT.

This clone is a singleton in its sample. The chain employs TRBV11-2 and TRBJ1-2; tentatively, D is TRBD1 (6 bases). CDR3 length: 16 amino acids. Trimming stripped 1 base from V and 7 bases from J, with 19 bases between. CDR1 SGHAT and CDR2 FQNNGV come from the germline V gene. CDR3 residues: CASSLGPGTTGGGYTF. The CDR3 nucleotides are TGTGCCAGCAGCTTAGGCCCGGGGACAACCGGCGGTGGCTACACCTTC.

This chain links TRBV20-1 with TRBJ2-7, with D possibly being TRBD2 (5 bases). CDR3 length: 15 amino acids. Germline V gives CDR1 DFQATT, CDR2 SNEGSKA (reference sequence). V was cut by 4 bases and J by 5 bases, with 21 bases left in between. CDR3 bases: TGCAGTGCTATTGAGTGGGCCCGACTAAGAGACGAGCAGTACTTC. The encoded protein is CSAIEWARLRDEQYF.

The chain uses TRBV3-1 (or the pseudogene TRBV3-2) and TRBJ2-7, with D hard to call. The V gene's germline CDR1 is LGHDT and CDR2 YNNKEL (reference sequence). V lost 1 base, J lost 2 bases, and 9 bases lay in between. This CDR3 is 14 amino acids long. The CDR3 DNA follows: TGTGCCAGCAGCCAAGCCCCGAACCCCTACGAGCAGTACTTC. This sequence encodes CASSQAPNPYEQYF.

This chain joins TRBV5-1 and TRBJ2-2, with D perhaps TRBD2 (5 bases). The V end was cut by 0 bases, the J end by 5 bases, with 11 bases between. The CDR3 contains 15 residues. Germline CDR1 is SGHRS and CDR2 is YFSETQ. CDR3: CASSLEPTGTGELFF. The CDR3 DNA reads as TGCGCCAGCAGCTTGGAGCCCACGGGGACCGGGGAGCTGTTTTTT.

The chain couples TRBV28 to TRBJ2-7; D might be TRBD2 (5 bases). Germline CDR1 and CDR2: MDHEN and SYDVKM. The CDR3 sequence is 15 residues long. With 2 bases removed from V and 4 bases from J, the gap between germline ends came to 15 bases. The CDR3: CASSLASLSGYEQYF. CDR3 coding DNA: TGTGCCAGCAGTTTAGCCAGCCTCTCGGGGTACGAGCAGTACTTC. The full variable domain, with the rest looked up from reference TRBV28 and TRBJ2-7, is DVKVTQSSRYLVKRTGEKVFLECVQDMDHENMFWYRQDPGLGLRLIYFSYDVKMKEKGDIPEGYSVSREKKERFSLILESASTNQTSMYLCASSLASLSGYEQYFGPGTRLTVT.

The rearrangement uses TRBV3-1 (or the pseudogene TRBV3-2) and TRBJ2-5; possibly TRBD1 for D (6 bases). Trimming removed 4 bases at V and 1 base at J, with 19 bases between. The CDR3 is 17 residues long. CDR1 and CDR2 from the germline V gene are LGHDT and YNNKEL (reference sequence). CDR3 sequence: CASSPSGSGGFQETQYF. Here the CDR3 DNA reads TGTGCCAGCAGCCCCTCCGGTAGTGGGGGCTTCCAAGAGACCCAGTACTTC.

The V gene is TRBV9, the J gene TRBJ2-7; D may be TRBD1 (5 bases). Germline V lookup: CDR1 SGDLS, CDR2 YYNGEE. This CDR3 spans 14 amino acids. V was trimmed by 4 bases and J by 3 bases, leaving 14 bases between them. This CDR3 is CASSPTGTHYEQYF. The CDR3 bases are TGTGCCAGCAGCCCCACAGGTACCCACTACGAGCAGTACTTC. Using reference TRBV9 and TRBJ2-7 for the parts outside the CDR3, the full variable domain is DSGVTQTPKHLITATGQRVTLRCSPRSGDLSVYWYQQSLDQGLQFLIQYYNGEERAKGNILERFSAQQFPDLHSELNLSSLELGDSALYFCASSPTGTHYEQYFGPGTRLTVT.

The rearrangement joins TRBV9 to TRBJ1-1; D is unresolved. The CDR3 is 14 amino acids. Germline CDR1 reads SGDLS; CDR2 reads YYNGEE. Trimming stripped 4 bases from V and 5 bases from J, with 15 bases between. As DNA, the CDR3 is TGTGCCAGCAGCACAGACGGGGTGTTAACTGAAGCTTTCTTT. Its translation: CASSTDGVLTEAFF.

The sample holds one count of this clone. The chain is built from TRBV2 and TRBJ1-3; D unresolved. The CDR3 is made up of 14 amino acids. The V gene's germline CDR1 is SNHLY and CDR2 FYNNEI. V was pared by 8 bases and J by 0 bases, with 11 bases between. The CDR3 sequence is CASATLFSGNTIYF. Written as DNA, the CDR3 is TGTGCCAGCGCGACGCTCTTCTCTGGAAACACCATATATTTT. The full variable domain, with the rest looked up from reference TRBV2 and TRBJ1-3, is EPEVTQTPSHQVTQMGQEVILRCVPISNHLYFYWYRQILGQKVEFLVSFYNNEISEKSEIFDDQFSVERPDGSNFTLKIRSTKLEDSAMYFCASATLFSGNTIYFGEGSWLTVV.

For the CDR3, the DNA is TGTGCCAGCAGCCTTCTTTCCCGGAACACTGAAGCTTTCTTT. As protein: CASSLLSRNTEAFF. The V gene is TRBV3-1 (or the pseudogene TRBV3-2), the J gene TRBJ1-1; D remains unclear. Germline-derived CDR1 and CDR2 are LGHDT and YNNKEL (reference sequence). Trimming stripped 4 bases from V and 1 base from J, with 10 bases between. The CDR3 has 14 residues.

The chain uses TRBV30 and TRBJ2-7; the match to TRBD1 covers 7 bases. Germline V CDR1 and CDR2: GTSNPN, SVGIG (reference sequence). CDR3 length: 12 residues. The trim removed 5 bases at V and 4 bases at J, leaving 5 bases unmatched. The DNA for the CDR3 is TGTGCCTGGGCCCAGGGGGTTTACGAGCAGTACTTC. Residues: CAWAQGVYEQYF.

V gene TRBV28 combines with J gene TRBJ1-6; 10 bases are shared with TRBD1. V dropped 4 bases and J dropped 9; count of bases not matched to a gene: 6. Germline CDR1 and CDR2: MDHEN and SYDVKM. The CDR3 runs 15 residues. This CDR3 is CASSSGTGDISPLHF. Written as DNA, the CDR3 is TGTGCCAGCAGTTCCGGGACAGGGGACATTTCACCCCTCCACTTT.

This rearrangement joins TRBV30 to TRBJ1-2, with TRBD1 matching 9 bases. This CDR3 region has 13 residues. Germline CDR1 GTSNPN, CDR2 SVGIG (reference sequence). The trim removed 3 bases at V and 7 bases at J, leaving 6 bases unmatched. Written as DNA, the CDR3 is TGTGCCTGGAGCGTACAGGGGGCTGGTGGCTACACCTTC. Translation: CAWSVQGAGGYTF.

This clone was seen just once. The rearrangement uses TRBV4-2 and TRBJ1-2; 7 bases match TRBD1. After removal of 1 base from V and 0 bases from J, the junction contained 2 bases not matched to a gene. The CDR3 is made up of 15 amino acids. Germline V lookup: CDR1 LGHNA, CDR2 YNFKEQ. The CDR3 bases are TGTGCCAGCAGCCAAGCGGGGACAGCTAACTATGGCTACACCTTC. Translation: CASSQAGTANYGYTF.

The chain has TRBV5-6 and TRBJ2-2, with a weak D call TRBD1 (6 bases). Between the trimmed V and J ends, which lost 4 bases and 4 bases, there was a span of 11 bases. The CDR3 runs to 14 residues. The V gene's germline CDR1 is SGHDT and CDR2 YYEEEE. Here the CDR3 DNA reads TGTGCCAGCAGCAGGGGACACCTCACCGGGGAGCTGTTTTTT. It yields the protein CASSRGHLTGELFF.

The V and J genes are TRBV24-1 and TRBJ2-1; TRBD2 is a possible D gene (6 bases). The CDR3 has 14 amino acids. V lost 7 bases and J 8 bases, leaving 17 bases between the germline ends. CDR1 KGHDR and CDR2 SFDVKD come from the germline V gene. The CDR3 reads CATSPGGGWHEQFF. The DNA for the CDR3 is TGTGCCACCAGCCCTGGGGGAGGATGGCATGAGCAGTTCTTC.

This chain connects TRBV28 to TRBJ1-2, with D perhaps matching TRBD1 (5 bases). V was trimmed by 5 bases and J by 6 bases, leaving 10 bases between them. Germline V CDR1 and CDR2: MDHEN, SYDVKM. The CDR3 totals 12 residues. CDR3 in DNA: TGTGCCAGCAGTCCTGGACACGATGGCTACACCTTC. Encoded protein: CASSPGHDGYTF.

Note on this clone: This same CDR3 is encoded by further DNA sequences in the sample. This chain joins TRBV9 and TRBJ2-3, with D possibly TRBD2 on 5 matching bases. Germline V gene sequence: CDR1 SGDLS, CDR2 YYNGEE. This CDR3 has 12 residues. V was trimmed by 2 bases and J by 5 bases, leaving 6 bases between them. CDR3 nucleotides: TGTGCCAGCAGCGTCGGAGGAGATACGCAGTATTTT. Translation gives CASSVGGDTQYF.

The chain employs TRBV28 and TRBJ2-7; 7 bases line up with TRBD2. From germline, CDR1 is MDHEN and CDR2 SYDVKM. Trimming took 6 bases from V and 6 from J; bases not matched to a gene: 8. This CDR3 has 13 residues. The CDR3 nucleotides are TGTGCCAGCAGGACTAGCCCAGGAAGCGAGCAGTACTTC. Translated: CASRTSPGSEQYF.

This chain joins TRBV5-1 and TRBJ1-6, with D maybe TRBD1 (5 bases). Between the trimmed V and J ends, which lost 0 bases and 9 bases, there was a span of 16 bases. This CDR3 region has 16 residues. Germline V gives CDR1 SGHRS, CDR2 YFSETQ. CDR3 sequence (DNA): TGCGCCAGCAGCTTGGCCGGGGGACCCCTGGGTTCACCCCTCCACTTT. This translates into CASSLAGGPLGSPLHF.

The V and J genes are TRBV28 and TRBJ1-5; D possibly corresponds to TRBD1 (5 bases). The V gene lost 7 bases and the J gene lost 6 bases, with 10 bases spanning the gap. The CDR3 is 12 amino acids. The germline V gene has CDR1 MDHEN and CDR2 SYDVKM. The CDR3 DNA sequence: TGTGCCAGCACAGGGTCGGTTCAGCCCCAGCATTTT. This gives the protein CASTGSVQPQHF.

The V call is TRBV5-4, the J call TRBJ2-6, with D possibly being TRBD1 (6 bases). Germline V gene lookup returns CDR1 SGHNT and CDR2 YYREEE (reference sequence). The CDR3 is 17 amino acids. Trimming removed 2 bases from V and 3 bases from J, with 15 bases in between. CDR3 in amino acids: CASSLAGALGGANVLTF. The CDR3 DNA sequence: TGTGCCAGCAGCTTAGCAGGGGCCCTCGGTGGGGCCAACGTCCTGACTTTC. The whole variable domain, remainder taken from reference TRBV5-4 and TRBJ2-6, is ETGVTQSPTHLIKTRGQQVTLRCSSQSGHNTVSWYQQALGQGPQFIFQYYREEENGRGNFPPRFSGLQFPNYSSELNVNALELDDSALYLCASSLAGALGGANVLTFGAGSRLTVL.

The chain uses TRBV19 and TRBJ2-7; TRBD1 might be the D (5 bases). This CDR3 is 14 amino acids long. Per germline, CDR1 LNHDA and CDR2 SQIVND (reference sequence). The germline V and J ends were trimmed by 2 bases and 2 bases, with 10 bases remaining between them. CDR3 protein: CASSISTRAYEQYF. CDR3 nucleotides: TGTGCCAGTAGTATATCCACCAGGGCCTACGAGCAGTACTTC.

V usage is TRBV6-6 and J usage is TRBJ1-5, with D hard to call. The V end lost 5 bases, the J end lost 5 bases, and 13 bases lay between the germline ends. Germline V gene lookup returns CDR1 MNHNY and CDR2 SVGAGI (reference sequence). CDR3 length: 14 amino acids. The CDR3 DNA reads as TGTGCCAGCAGTCCCGTGGAACGCTATCAGCCCCAGCATTTT. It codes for CASSPVERYQPQHF.

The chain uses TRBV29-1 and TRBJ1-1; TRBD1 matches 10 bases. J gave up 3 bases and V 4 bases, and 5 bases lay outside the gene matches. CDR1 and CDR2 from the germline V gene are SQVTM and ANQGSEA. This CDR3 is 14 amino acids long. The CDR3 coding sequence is TGCAGCGTTGGGGACAGGGGTGTGTACACTGAAGCTTTCTTT. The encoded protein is CSVGDRGVYTEAFF.

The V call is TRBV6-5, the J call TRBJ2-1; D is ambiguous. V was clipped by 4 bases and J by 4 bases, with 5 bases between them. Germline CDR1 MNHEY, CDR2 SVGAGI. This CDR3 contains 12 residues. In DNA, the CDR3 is TGTGCCAGCAGTTCTATTTACAATGAGCAGTTCTTC. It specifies CASSSIYNEQFF.